These 8 T cell receptor beta chains came from one sample sequenced in a study of blood T cell repertoires in COVID-19. The data were produced by immunoSEQ multiplex PCR, yet TCRdb's version contains in-frame clones alone and is incomplete. Of roughly 53,000 clones detected, around 86% appear once; the ten largest clones hold 2.5% to 3%. Sequencing was done on a sample of peripheral blood. The receptors were sampled from an elderly man with acute or convalescent COVID-19.

The V and J genes are TRBV29-1 and TRBJ1-5; no clear D gene. V was cut by 4 bases and J by 4 bases, with 8 bases left in between. The CDR3 spans 12 residues. Germline assignment: CDR1 SQVTM and CDR2 ANQGSEA. In nucleotides, the CDR3 is TGCAGCGTTGGAGGGCGTAATCAGCCCCAGCATTTT. This codes for CSVGGRNQPQHF.

This clone was observed a handful of times. This chain connects TRBV7-9 to TRBJ2-4; 8 bases are a match to TRBD2. V gave up 5 bases and J gave up 0 bases; unmatched junction bases: 9. Germline-derived CDR1 and CDR2 are SEHNR and FQNEAQ (reference sequence). The CDR3 is made up of 17 amino acids. CDR3 in DNA: TGTGCCAGCAGCCTAGTCGCGGGGGGATTAGCCAAAAACATTCAGTACTTC. It codes for CASSLVAGGLAKNIQYF.

The chain employs TRBV2 and TRBJ2-3, with a tentative D call TRBD2 (6 bases). This CDR3 spans 15 amino acids. The ends were cut back, 3 bases at V and 2 bases at J, with 12 bases in the middle. The germline V gene encodes CDR1 SNHLY and CDR2 FYNNEI. CDR3 residues: CASSDPSAFTDTQYF. The CDR3 DNA is TGTGCCAGCAGTGATCCTAGCGCGTTCACAGATACGCAGTATTTT.

The chain has TRBV5-4 and TRBJ2-7, with 10 bases aligning to TRBD1. This CDR3 is built from 15 residues. Germline loops: CDR1 SGHNT, CDR2 YYREEE (reference sequence). The trim removed 4 bases at V and 1 base at J, leaving 5 bases unmatched. The DNA for the CDR3 is TGTGCCAGCAGCAGGCCGGGACAGGGGTCCTACGAGCAGTACTTC. Its protein is CASSRPGQGSYEQYF.

J is TRBJ1-4 and V is TRBV6-6, with 11 bases identical to TRBD1. The CDR3 runs 15 residues. Germline values: CDR1 MNHNY, CDR2 SVGAGI (reference sequence). The V and J ends lost 6 bases and 8 bases, in that order; junction bases with no gene match: 8. Here the CDR3 DNA reads TGTGCCAGCAGGCCTTCCCGGGACAGGGGGGAAAAACTGTTTTTT. Translation gives CASRPSRDRGEKLFF.

This rearrangement joins TRBV29-1 to TRBJ2-7, with D possibly being TRBD1 (6 bases). The length of the CDR3 is 12 residues. Germline V gene sequence: CDR1 SQVTM, CDR2 ANQGSEA. Trimming removed 4 bases at V and 4 bases at J, with 11 bases between. CDR3 amino acids: CSVVGQAYEQYF. DNA of the CDR3: TGCAGCGTTGTGGGACAAGCTTACGAGCAGTACTTC.

The V call is TRBV5-1, the J call TRBJ1-2, with a weak D call TRBD1 (6 bases). Trimming took off 4 bases at V and 2 bases at J, with 15 bases between the two ends. The germline V gene has CDR1 SGHRS and CDR2 YFSETQ. This CDR3 is built from 15 residues. The CDR3 is CASSDTGTSNYGYTF. The CDR3, as DNA: TGCGCCAGCAGCGACACCGGGACATCAAACTATGGCTACACCTTC.

This clone was counted a few times. The CDR3 nucleotides read TGCGCCAGCAGCCCCCGGACAGGGGCCACGCCTACTTCTGGGGCCAACGTCCTGACTTTC. Translated, it gives CASSPRTGATPTSGANVLTF. The chain uses TRBV5-1 and TRBJ2-6; 9 bases line up with TRBD1. After removal of 4 bases from V and 1 base from J, the junction contained 15 bases not matched to a gene. Germline CDR1 reads SGHRS; CDR2 reads YFSETQ. The CDR3 consists of 20 residues.